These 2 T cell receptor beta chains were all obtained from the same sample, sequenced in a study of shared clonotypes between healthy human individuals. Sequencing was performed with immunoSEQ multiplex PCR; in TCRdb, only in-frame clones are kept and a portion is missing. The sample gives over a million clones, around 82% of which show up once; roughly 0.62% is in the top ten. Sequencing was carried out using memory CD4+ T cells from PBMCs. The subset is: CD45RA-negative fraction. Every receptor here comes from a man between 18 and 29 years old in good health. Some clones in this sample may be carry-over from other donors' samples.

CDR3: CASSYSLASYNEQFF. The DNA for the CDR3 is TGTGCCAGCAGTTACAGTTTGGCCTCCTACAATGAGCAGTTCTTC. The chain links TRBV6-4 to TRBJ2-1; D uncertain. With 5 bases removed from V and 0 bases from J, the gap between germline ends came to 11 bases. The V gene's germline CDR1 is MRHNA and CDR2 SNTAGT. The CDR3 is made up of 15 amino acids.

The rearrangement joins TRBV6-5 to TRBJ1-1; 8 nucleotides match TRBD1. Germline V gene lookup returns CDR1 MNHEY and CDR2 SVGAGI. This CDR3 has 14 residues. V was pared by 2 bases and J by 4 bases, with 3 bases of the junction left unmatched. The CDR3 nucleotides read TGTGCCAGCAGTTACCAGGGGGCGGTCACTGAAGCTTTCTTT. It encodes CASSYQGAVTEAFF.